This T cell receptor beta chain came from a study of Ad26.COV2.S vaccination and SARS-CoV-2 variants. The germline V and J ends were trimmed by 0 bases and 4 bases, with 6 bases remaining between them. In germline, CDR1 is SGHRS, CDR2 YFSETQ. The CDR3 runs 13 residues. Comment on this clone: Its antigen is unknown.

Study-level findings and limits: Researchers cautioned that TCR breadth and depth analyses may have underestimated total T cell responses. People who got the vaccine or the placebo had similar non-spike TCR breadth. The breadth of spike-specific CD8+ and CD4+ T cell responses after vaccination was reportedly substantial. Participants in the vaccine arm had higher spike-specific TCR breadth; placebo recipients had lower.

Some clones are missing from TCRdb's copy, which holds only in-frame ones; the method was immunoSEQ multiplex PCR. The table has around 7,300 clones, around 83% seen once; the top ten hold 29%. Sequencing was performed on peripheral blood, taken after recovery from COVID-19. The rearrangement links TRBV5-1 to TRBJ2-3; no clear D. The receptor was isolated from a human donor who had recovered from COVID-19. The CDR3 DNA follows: TGCGCCAGCAGCTTGGCCCCCTCAGATACGCAGTATTTT. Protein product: CASSLAPSDTQYF. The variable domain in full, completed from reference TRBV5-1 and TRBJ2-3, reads KAGVTQTPRYLIKTRGQQVTLSCSPISGHRSVSWYQQTPGQGLQFLFEYFSETQRNKGNFPGRFSGRQFSNSRSEMNVSTLELGDSALYLCASSLAPSDTQYFGPGTRLTVL.